This TCR beta chain comes out of a study of T cell responses to AZD1222 COVID-19 vaccine. Findings of the study overall: In the spike-specific TCR repertoire, nearly half reportedly target unmutated variant regions. There were mostly white British donors and more females than males, and clonal diversity was possibly underestimated.

A word on this clone: The antigen remains unidentified.

TCRdb's table, derived via immunoSEQ multiplex PCR, lists solely in-frame clones and lacks some. The repertoire holds approximately 120,000 clones, with 88% as singletons. V dropped 7 bases and J dropped 4; count of bases not matched to a gene: 4. This CDR3 is 13 amino acids long. The clonotype comes from an adult in good health. This specimen was peripheral blood, taken on day 0 of AZD1222 vaccination. The chain links TRBV12-3 or TRBV12-4 to TRBJ1-5, with 7 bases lining up with TRBD1. The CDR3 loop is CASKGTVNQPQHF. CDR3 coding DNA: TGTGCCAGCAAAGGGACAGTTAATCAGCCCCAGCATTTT.